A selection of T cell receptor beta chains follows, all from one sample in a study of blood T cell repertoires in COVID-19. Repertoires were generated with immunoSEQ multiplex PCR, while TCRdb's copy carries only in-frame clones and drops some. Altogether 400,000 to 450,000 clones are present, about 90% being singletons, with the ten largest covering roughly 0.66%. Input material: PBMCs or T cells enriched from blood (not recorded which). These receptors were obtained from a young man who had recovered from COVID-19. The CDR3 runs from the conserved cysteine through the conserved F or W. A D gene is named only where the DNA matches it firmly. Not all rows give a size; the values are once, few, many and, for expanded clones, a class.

CDR3nt: TGTGCCAGTAGCCCGGGACAGGGGCCGTACAATGAGCAGTTCTTC
CDR3aa: CASSPGQGPYNEQFF
d_gene: TRBD1
abundance: NA
j_gene: TRBJ2-1
v_gene: TRBV19

CDR3nt: TGTGCCAGCAGTGAGAAAGGACTGAAGACCCATCAGCCCCAGCATTTT
CDR3aa: CASSEKGLKTHQPQHF
d_gene: NA
abundance: NA
j_gene: TRBJ1-5
v_gene: TRBV2

CDR3nt: TGTGCCAGCAGTTTTTCATCGCGTATAGCCAAAAACATTCAGTACTTC
CDR3aa: CASSFSSRIAKNIQYF
d_gene: NA
abundance: NA
j_gene: TRBJ2-4
v_gene: TRBV27

CDR3nt: TGTGCCTGGAGTGCCTACAGCTCGCATCAGCCCCAGCATTTT
CDR3aa: CAWSAYSSHQPQHF
d_gene: NA
abundance: NA
j_gene: TRBJ1-5
v_gene: TRBV30

CDR3nt: TGTGCCAGTAGTCCTCGGGATGACGGCTACACCTTC
CDR3aa: CASSPRDDGYTF
d_gene: NA
abundance: NA
j_gene: TRBJ1-2
v_gene: TRBV19

CDR3nt: TGTGCCAGCACCTACCTCGAAGAAGCTTTCTTT
CDR3aa: CASTYLEEAFF
d_gene: NA
abundance: NA
j_gene: TRBJ1-1
v_gene: TRBV6-6

CDR3nt: TGTGCCATCAGCCCAGCGGGGGGGTTCAATGAGCAGTTCTTC
CDR3aa: CAISPAGGFNEQFF
d_gene: TRBD2
abundance: NA
j_gene: TRBJ2-1
v_gene: TRBV10-3

CDR3nt: TGTGCCAGCAGTTTATCCCCTAGACAGGGTCGGGGCTCACCCCTCCACTTT
CDR3aa: CASSLSPRQGRGSPLHF
d_gene: TRBD1
abundance: NA
j_gene: TRBJ1-6
v_gene: TRBV27

CDR3nt: TGTGCCAGCAGCGAGCACAGGGGTTTAGGAGAGACCCAGTACTTC
CDR3aa: CASSEHRGLGETQYF
d_gene: TRBD1
abundance: NA
j_gene: TRBJ2-5
v_gene: TRBV9

CDR3nt: TGTGCCAGCAGCCCTACGGGCAGGGCTGAAAAACTGTTTTTT
CDR3aa: CASSPTGRAEKLFF
d_gene: NA
abundance: NA
j_gene: TRBJ1-4
v_gene: TRBV3-1/TRBV3-2

CDR3nt: TGTGCCAGCAGCCAACTGGGGACTAGCCCCAATGAGCAGTTCTTC
CDR3aa: CASSQLGTSPNEQFF
d_gene: TRBD2
abundance: NA
j_gene: TRBJ2-1
v_gene: TRBV7-2

CDR3nt: TGTGCCAGCAGTGACTTGGGGACAGGGGTACAAGAGACCCAGTACTTC
CDR3aa: CASSDLGTGVQETQYF
d_gene: TRBD1
abundance: NA
j_gene: TRBJ2-5
v_gene: TRBV6-4

CDR3nt: TGTGCCAGTAGTAGTCGGGGAAATGGCTACACCTTC
CDR3aa: CASSSRGNGYTF
d_gene: NA
abundance: NA
j_gene: TRBJ1-2
v_gene: TRBV19

CDR3nt: TGCGCCAGCAGCTTATATCGGGGGGTCGCTGGGGAGCTGTTTTTT
CDR3aa: CASSLYRGVAGELFF
d_gene: TRBD2
abundance: NA
j_gene: TRBJ2-2
v_gene: TRBV5-1

CDR3nt: TGCAGTGCTAGTCAGGGGGCGAAAAACATTCAGTACTTC
CDR3aa: CSASQGAKNIQYF
d_gene: TRBD1
abundance: NA
j_gene: TRBJ2-4
v_gene: TRBV20-1

CDR3nt: TGTGCCAGCAGCTTATGGCTCCACAGAACGGACAATGAGCAGTTCTTC
CDR3aa: CASSLWLHRTDNEQFF
d_gene: NA
abundance: NA
j_gene: TRBJ2-1
v_gene: TRBV5-5

CDR3nt: TGTGCCAGCAGCCAGCCGGGACAGGGTGAAGAGCAGTTCTTC
CDR3aa: CASSQPGQGEEQFF
d_gene: TRBD1
abundance: NA
j_gene: TRBJ2-1
v_gene: TRBV7-3

CDR3nt: TGTGCCTGGTCGAAGGGAGATATATCCTACAATGAGCAGTTCTTC
CDR3aa: CAWSKGDISYNEQFF
d_gene: NA
abundance: NA
j_gene: TRBJ2-1
v_gene: TRBV30

CDR3nt: TGTGCCAGCAGCCAAGAGATACAGGCCAATAACACTGAAGCTTTCTTT
CDR3aa: CASSQEIQANNTEAFF
d_gene: NA
abundance: NA
j_gene: TRBJ1-1
v_gene: TRBV3-1/TRBV3-2

CDR3nt: TGTGCCAGCAGCCTACAGGGGACGAACACCGGGGAGCTGTTTTTT
CDR3aa: CASSLQGTNTGELFF
d_gene: TRBD1
abundance: NA
j_gene: TRBJ2-2
v_gene: TRBV7-6

CDR3nt: TGCAGTGCTAGTGGACTGCTCGCCCACTACGAGCAGTACTTC
CDR3aa: CSASGLLAHYEQYF
d_gene: NA
abundance: NA
j_gene: TRBJ2-7
v_gene: TRBV20-1

CDR3nt: TGTGCCAGTAGTAGTCTAGCTAACTATGGCTACACCTTC
CDR3aa: CASSSLANYGYTF
d_gene: NA
abundance: NA
j_gene: TRBJ1-2
v_gene: TRBV19

CDR3nt: TGTGCCAGCTCTGATTACGGAGCGGGGAAAATGGGGAATCAGCCCCAGCATTTT
CDR3aa: CASSDYGAGKMGNQPQHF
d_gene: NA
abundance: NA
j_gene: TRBJ1-5
v_gene: TRBV18

CDR3nt: TGTGCCAGCCATTCCCGGGACAGTCCGCACACCATATATTTT
CDR3aa: CASHSRDSPHTIYF
d_gene: TRBD1
abundance: NA
j_gene: TRBJ1-3
v_gene: TRBV27

CDR3nt: TGTGCCAGCAGCACCTACCATAATTCACCCCTCCACTTT
CDR3aa: CASSTYHNSPLHF
d_gene: NA
abundance: NA
j_gene: TRBJ1-6
v_gene: TRBV7-3

CDR3nt: TGTGCCAGCAGCCAAGTAACTCTCGGACAGGAAAGGAACACTGAAGCTTTCTTT
CDR3aa: CASSQVTLGQERNTEAFF
d_gene: TRBD1
abundance: NA
j_gene: TRBJ1-1
v_gene: TRBV4-2

CDR3nt: TGCGCCAGCAGTCATGGGGGACAGGTCGATAGCAATCAGCCCCAGCATTTT
CDR3aa: CASSHGGQVDSNQPQHF
d_gene: TRBD1
abundance: once
j_gene: TRBJ1-5
v_gene: TRBV23-1

CDR3nt: TGCGCCAGCAGCCAAGAGACAGGATCCCCTGAAGCTTTCTTT
CDR3aa: CASSQETGSPEAFF
d_gene: NA
abundance: NA
j_gene: TRBJ1-1
v_gene: TRBV4-1

CDR3nt: TGTGCCTGGAGTGTAGGGGGACGGAATCAGCCCCAGCATTTT
CDR3aa: CAWSVGGRNQPQHF
d_gene: NA
abundance: NA
j_gene: TRBJ1-5
v_gene: TRBV30

CDR3nt: TGTGCCAGCAGTTTCGGAGGGTCGGCAGGGGGGAAAAAACTGTTTTTT
CDR3aa: CASSFGGSAGGKKLFF
d_gene: TRBD1
abundance: NA
j_gene: TRBJ1-4
v_gene: TRBV27

CDR3nt: TGTGCCAGCAGCGGGGGGATTTTAGCGGGTTCACCCCTCCACTTT
CDR3aa: CASSGGILAGSPLHF
d_gene: NA
abundance: once
j_gene: TRBJ1-6
v_gene: TRBV9

CDR3nt: TGTGCCAGCAGCCCCCCCGGAGGAACTAACACTGAAGCTTTCTTT
CDR3aa: CASSPPGGTNTEAFF
d_gene: NA
abundance: NA
j_gene: TRBJ1-1
v_gene: TRBV11-3

CDR3nt: TGTGCCAGCAGTCGGGGGGGGAGCTATGGCTACACCTTC
CDR3aa: CASSRGGSYGYTF
d_gene: NA
abundance: NA
j_gene: TRBJ1-2
v_gene: TRBV28

CDR3nt: TGTGCCAGCAGCTCGGACTCCGGTGGGCAGTTCTTC
CDR3aa: CASSSDSGGQFF
d_gene: NA
abundance: NA
j_gene: TRBJ2-1
v_gene: TRBV7-9

CDR3nt: TGTGCCAGCAGCTTCCCTAGCGGGGGGGCGGAGACCCAGTACTTC
CDR3aa: CASSFPSGGAETQYF
d_gene: TRBD2
abundance: NA
j_gene: TRBJ2-5
v_gene: TRBV7-2

CDR3nt: TGCAGCGTTGTGGACAGGGGAGGCTACACCTTC
CDR3aa: CSVVDRGGYTF
d_gene: TRBD1
abundance: NA
j_gene: TRBJ1-2
v_gene: TRBV29-1